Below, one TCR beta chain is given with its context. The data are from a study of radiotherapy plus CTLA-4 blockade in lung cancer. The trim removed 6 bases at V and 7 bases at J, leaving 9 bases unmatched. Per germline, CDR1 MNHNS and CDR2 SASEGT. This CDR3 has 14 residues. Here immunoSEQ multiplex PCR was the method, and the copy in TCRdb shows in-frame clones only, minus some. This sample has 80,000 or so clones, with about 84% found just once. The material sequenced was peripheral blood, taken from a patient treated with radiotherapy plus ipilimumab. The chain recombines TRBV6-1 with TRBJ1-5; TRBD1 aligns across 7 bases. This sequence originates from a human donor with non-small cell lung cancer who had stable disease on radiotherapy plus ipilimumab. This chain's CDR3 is CASRSDRVGQPQHF. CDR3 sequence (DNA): TGTGCCAGCAGATCCGACAGGGTAGGACAGCCCCAGCATTTT.